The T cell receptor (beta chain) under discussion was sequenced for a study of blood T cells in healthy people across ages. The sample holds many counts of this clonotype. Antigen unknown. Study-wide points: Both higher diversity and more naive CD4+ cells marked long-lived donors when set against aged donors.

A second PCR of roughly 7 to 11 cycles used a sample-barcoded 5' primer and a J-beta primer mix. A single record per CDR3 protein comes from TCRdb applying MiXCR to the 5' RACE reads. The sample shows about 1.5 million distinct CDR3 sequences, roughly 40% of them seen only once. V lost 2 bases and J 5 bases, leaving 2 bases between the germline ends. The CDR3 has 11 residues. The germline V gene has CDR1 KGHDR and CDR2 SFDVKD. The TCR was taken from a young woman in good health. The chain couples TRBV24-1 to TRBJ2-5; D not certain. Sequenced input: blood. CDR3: CATSDYETQYF. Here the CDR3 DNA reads TGTGCCACCAGTGATTACGAGACCCAGTACTTC.